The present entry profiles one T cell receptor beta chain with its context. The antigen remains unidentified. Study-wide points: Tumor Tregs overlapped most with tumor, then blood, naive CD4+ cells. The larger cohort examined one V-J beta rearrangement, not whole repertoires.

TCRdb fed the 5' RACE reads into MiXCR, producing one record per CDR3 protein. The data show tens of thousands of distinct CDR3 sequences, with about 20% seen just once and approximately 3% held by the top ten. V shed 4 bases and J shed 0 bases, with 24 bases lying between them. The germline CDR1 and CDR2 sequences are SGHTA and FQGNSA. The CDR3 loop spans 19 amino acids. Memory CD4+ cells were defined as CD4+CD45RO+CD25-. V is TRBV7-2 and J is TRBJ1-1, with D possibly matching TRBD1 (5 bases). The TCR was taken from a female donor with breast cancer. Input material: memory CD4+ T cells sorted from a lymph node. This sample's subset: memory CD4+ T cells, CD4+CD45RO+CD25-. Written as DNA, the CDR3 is TGTGCCAGCAGCTCACCATCGTTGATGGGGGGAGGGATGAACACTGAAGCTTTCTTT. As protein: CASSSPSLMGGGMNTEAFF.